These 31 T cell receptor beta chains came from one sample sequenced in a study of blood T cell repertoires in COVID-19. Profiled with immunoSEQ multiplex PCR; TCRdb holds only in-frame clones, not every one. This sample has around 400,000 clones, with 89% found just once. Input material: PBMCs or T cells enriched from blood (not recorded which). These receptors were taken from a woman aged 30 to 39 who had recovered from COVID-19.

This chain links TRBV3-1 (or the pseudogene TRBV3-2) with TRBJ2-3, with D possibly being TRBD2 (5 bases). Germline loops: CDR1 LGHDT, CDR2 YNNKEL (reference sequence). V lost 0 bases to trimming and J lost 8 bases, with 12 bases between them. The CDR3 is made up of 14 amino acids. The CDR3 DNA reads TGTGCCAGCAGCCAAGATCAGGCTAGCCCTACGCAGTATTTT. Its protein is CASSQDQASPTQYF.

The chain uses TRBV2 and TRBJ1-1, with D possibly matching TRBD1 (5 bases). V was trimmed by 7 bases and J by 1 base, leaving 13 bases between them. CDR1 is SNHLY, CDR2 FYNNEI, per germline. This CDR3 is 14 amino acids long. The CDR3 DNA sequence: TGTGCCAGCAAAAAGGAGGGGTGGAACACTGAAGCTTTCTTT. Encoded protein: CASKKEGWNTEAFF. Combining the CDR3 with reference TRBV2 and TRBJ1-1 gives the whole variable domain EPEVTQTPSHQVTQMGQEVILRCVPISNHLYFYWYRQILGQKVEFLVSFYNNEISEKSEIFDDQFSVERPDGSNFTLKIRSTKLEDSAMYFCASKKEGWNTEAFFGQGTRLTVV.

This clone was observed a single time. This chain connects TRBV6-2 or TRBV6-3 to TRBJ2-7; 12 bases are a match to TRBD2. With 4 bases clipped from V and 1 base from J, the junction kept 5 bases outside the gene matches. Germline assignment: CDR1 MNHEY and CDR2 SVGEGT. This CDR3 comprises 16 residues. The CDR3 DNA is TGTGCCAGCAGTTCCGGACTAGCGGGAAATTCCTACGAGCAGTACTTC. Translated, it gives CASSSGLAGNSYEQYF.

The gene calls are TRBV13 and TRBJ2-3; no firm D call. The V and J ends lost 6 bases and 0 bases respectively, with 13 bases between them. Germline V CDR1 and CDR2: PRHDT, FYEKMQ (reference sequence). CDR3 length: 15 amino acids. In DNA form, the CDR3 reads TGTGCCAGCAGTTCGCGCGGCCCGAGCACAGATACGCAGTATTTT. This gives the protein CASSSRGPSTDTQYF.

This rearrangement joins TRBV5-4 to TRBJ2-2, with a weak D call TRBD2 (6 bases). Germline lookup yields CDR1 SGHNT and CDR2 YYREEE (reference sequence). Trimming pared 5 bases from V and 2 bases from J, leaving 10 bases between. The CDR3 sequence is 14 residues long. The CDR3 loop is CASRRTTNTGELFF. Here the CDR3 DNA reads TGTGCCAGCAGACGGACTACTAACACCGGGGAGCTGTTTTTT. The whole variable domain, remainder taken from reference TRBV5-4 and TRBJ2-2, is ETGVTQSPTHLIKTRGQQVTLRCSSQSGHNTVSWYQQALGQGPQFIFQYYREEENGRGNFPPRFSGLQFPNYSSELNVNALELDDSALYLCASRRTTNTGELFFGEGSRLTVL.

The rearrangement links TRBV11-3 to TRBJ2-3, with 12 positions matching TRBD2. With V trimmed by 1 base and J by 2 bases, 7 bases remained unmatched. The germline CDR1 and CDR2 sequences are SGHNT and YENEEA. This CDR3 is 18 amino acids long. CDR3 sequence reads: CASSLGGTSGRPTDTQYF. The CDR3 coding sequence is TGTGCCAGCAGCTTAGGGGGTACTAGCGGGAGGCCCACAGATACGCAGTATTTT. The full variable domain, in which reference TRBV11-3 and TRBJ2-3 provide the parts outside the CDR3, is EAGVVQSPRYKIIEKKQPVAFWCNPISGHNTLYWYLQNLGQGPELLIRYENEEAVDDSQLPKDRFSAERLKGVDSTLKIQPAELGDSAVYLCASSLGGTSGRPTDTQYFGPGTRLTVL.

This chain uses TRBV20-1 with TRBJ2-7; TRBD2 matches 10 bases. This CDR3 has 15 amino acids. Trimming took 3 bases from V and 3 from J; bases not matched to a gene: 8. In germline, CDR1 is DFQATT, CDR2 SNEGSKA (reference sequence). The CDR3 coding sequence is TGCAGTGCTAGTAATCTAGCGGGAGTCCTCTACGAGCAGTACTTC. This translates into CSASNLAGVLYEQYF.

The gene calls are TRBV7-9 and TRBJ1-1; 10 bases align to TRBD1. Per the germline V gene, CDR1 is SEHNR and CDR2 is FQNEAQ (reference sequence). V lost 5 bases and J lost 5; bases outside the gene matches: 11. The CDR3 extends over 16 amino acids. The CDR3 bases are TGTGCCAGCAGCCAGACAGGGGGCCATATGCGGACTGAAGCTTTCTTT. Translation: CASSQTGGHMRTEAFF.

This chain joins TRBV7-2 and TRBJ2-5; weak D call: TRBD2 (6 bases). This CDR3 has 15 residues. The germline V gene has CDR1 SGHTA and CDR2 FQGNSA. Trimming removed 3 bases from V and 7 bases from J, with 18 bases in between. The CDR3 DNA reads TGTGCCAGCAGCTTGCGGGGACCTCAACAGGTGACCCAGTACTTC. Its translation: CASSLRGPQQVTQYF.

This chain links TRBV6-2 or TRBV6-3 with TRBJ1-6; D uncertain. V gave up 2 bases and J gave up 6 bases, with 8 bases separating them. This CDR3 region has 14 residues. Germline V gene sequence: CDR1 MNHEY, CDR2 SVGEGT. As DNA, the CDR3 is TGTGCCAGCAGTTACCAGTTTTTTAATTCACCCCTCCACTTT. Amino acids: CASSYQFFNSPLHF.

The rearrangement uses TRBV28 and TRBJ1-1; no clear D. V shed 9 bases and J shed 2 bases, with 10 bases lying between them. This CDR3 comprises 12 residues. Germline CDR1 MDHEN, CDR2 SYDVKM. The DNA of the CDR3 is TGTGCCAGAAGTGGGAGAAACACTGAAGCTTTCTTT. It is translated as CARSGRNTEAFF.

The chain employs TRBV28 and TRBJ1-3; tentative D call: TRBD1 (5 bases). This CDR3 comprises 16 residues. Germline CDR1 reads MDHEN; CDR2 reads SYDVKM. The germline V and J ends were trimmed by 5 bases and 3 bases, with 17 bases remaining between them. CDR3: CASSPDMLWDGNTIYF. The CDR3 coding sequence is TGTGCCAGCAGTCCGGACATGCTATGGGATGGAAACACCATATATTTT.

This clone was seen only once. CDR3 in DNA: TGTGCCAGCAGCCAACCCCTGGAGCTAGAGCACAATCAGCCCCAGCATTTT. Translating it yields CASSQPLELEHNQPQHF. This chain links TRBV3-1 (or the pseudogene TRBV3-2) with TRBJ1-5; D uncertain. The V end lost 2 bases, the J end lost 3 bases, and 17 bases lay between the germline ends. The CDR3 runs to 17 residues. Germline lookup yields CDR1 LGHDT and CDR2 YNNKEL (reference sequence).

The gene calls are TRBV7-6 and TRBJ1-4; 9 positions match TRBD1. Losses at the gene ends were 1 base for V and 7 bases for J; bases not matched to a gene: 4. This CDR3 has 15 amino acids. CDR1 SGHVS and CDR2 FNYEAQ come from the germline V gene. The CDR3: CASSLGTGVVEKLFF. CDR3 DNA sequence: TGTGCCAGCAGCTTAGGGACAGGGGTTGTTGAAAAACTGTTTTTT.

CDR3 loop: CASSSTSGRTQETQYF. CDR3 in DNA: TGTGCCAGCAGTTCGACTAGCGGGAGGACCCAAGAGACCCAGTACTTC. The chain combines TRBV6-5 with TRBJ2-5, with 13 positions matching TRBD2. Germline-derived CDR1 and CDR2 are MNHEY and SVGAGI. V shed 4 bases, J shed 1 base, and the junction held 3 bases outside the gene matches. The CDR3 loop spans 16 amino acids.

This clone was detected once. The V and J genes are TRBV7-8 and TRBJ2-1; D is unclear. The CDR3 is 15 residues long. Germline V gene sequence: CDR1 SGHVS, CDR2 FQNEAQ. Trimming took off 5 bases at V and 6 bases at J, with 17 bases between the two ends. The CDR3 is CASSETIVRSNEQFF. The CDR3 DNA reads TGTGCCAGCAGCGAGACCATCGTGAGGAGCAATGAGCAGTTCTTC.

J is TRBJ2-7 and V is TRBV7-2; D not resolved. Trimming pared 4 bases from V and 6 bases from J, leaving 10 bases between. Germline V lookup: CDR1 SGHTA, CDR2 FQGNSA. The CDR3 totals 12 residues. The DNA for the CDR3 is TGTGCCAGCAGCTCCCCCTTTAGCGAGCAGTACTTC. Encoded protein: CASSSPFSEQYF.

The chain uses TRBV5-4 and TRBJ2-1; TRBD2 agrees at 8 bases. V was pared by 0 bases and J by 4 bases, with 9 bases of the junction left unmatched. CDR3 size: 17 residues. CDR1 is SGHNT, CDR2 YYREEE, per germline (reference sequence). The CDR3 DNA sequence: TGTGCCAGCAGCTTGGCCGGGGGGACTAGGCTTTACAATGAGCAGTTCTTC. Translating it yields CASSLAGGTRLYNEQFF.

The chain couples TRBV25-1 to TRBJ1-2; 8 nucleotides agree with TRBD1. Per germline, CDR1 MGHDK and CDR2 SYGVNS. The CDR3 runs 14 residues. Trimming took 11 bases from V and 8 from J; bases not matched to a gene: 16. CDR3 sequence (DNA): TGTGCCGCCAGTGGGACAGGATGGTCTAGGGGCTACACCTTC. This codes for CAASGTGWSRGYTF.

The rearrangement uses TRBV5-1 and TRBJ2-7; 7 nucleotides agree with TRBD1. The V gene end was trimmed by 6 bases and the J gene end by 2 bases; junction bases not matched to a gene: 8. The CDR3 loop spans 14 amino acids. The germline V gene has CDR1 SGHRS and CDR2 YFSETQ. CDR3 in amino acids: CASTDRDAAYEQYF. CDR3 sequence (DNA): TGCGCCAGCACCGACAGGGACGCCGCCTACGAGCAGTACTTC.

V gene TRBV12-5 combines with J gene TRBJ2-5, with 7 bases matching TRBD1. Germline values: CDR1 LGHNT, CDR2 FRNRAP. The CDR3 runs to 15 residues. V gave up 5 bases and J gave up 4 bases; unmatched junction bases: 10. The CDR3 spells CASGKPGQRIETQYF. The CDR3, as DNA: TGTGCTAGTGGTAAACCGGGACAGAGGATAGAGACCCAGTACTTC.

This sequence joins TRBV27 and TRBJ2-5; TRBD1 aligns across 9 bases. V lost 3 bases, J lost 4 bases, and 3 bases stayed unmatched. Per germline, CDR1 MNHEY and CDR2 SMNVEV (reference sequence). The CDR3 spans 14 residues. CDR3 amino acids: CASSFRTGAETQYF. CDR3 DNA sequence: TGTGCCAGCAGTTTTCGGACAGGGGCAGAGACCCAGTACTTC.

V usage is TRBV5-1 and J usage is TRBJ2-7; the D gene is possibly TRBD2 (6 bases). Looked up from germline, CDR1 is SGHRS and CDR2 is YFSETQ. There are 14 residues in the CDR3. The V and J ends lost 2 bases and 0 bases respectively, with 9 bases between them. The DNA of the CDR3 is TGCGCCAGCAGCTTTATCGGGAGCTCCTACGAGCAGTACTTC. As protein: CASSFIGSSYEQYF.

The chain is built from TRBV5-6 and TRBJ2-2; 9 positions match TRBD1. The CDR3 has 14 residues. With 3 bases clipped from V and 5 bases from J, the junction kept 2 bases outside the gene matches. Germline-derived CDR1 and CDR2 are SGHDT and YYEEEE. CDR3 residues: CASSWGTGTGELFF. In DNA, the CDR3 is TGTGCCAGCAGCTGGGGGACAGGGACCGGGGAGCTGTTTTTT.

The V gene is TRBV5-4, the J gene TRBJ1-2, with a weak D call TRBD1 (6 bases). The germline V and J ends were trimmed by 3 bases and 6 bases, with 21 bases remaining between them. The CDR3 totals 16 residues. Germline CDR1 and CDR2: SGHNT and YYREEE (reference sequence). For the CDR3, the DNA is TGTGCCAGCAGCTCTGGTTCGTATCAGGGGCGGGATGGCTACACCTTC. It specifies CASSSGSYQGRDGYTF. Variable domain in full (rest from reference TRBV5-4 and TRBJ1-2): ETGVTQSPTHLIKTRGQQVTLRCSSQSGHNTVSWYQQALGQGPQFIFQYYREEENGRGNFPPRFSGLQFPNYSSELNVNALELDDSALYLCASSSGSYQGRDGYTFGSGTRLTVV.

This chain joins TRBV6-5 and TRBJ1-1, with D tentatively TRBD1 (6 bases). The V gene's germline CDR1 is MNHEY and CDR2 SVGAGI. There are 14 residues in the CDR3. The ends were cut back, 3 bases at V and 5 bases at J, with 13 bases in the middle. In DNA, the CDR3 is TGTGCCAGCAGTTATCTGGGGGCAGGAACTGAAGCTTTCTTT. It encodes CASSYLGAGTEAFF.

The chain recombines TRBV2 with TRBJ2-1; the match to TRBD2 covers 8 bases. In germline, CDR1 is SNHLY, CDR2 FYNNEI. Trimming took 6 bases from V and 4 from J; bases not matched to a gene: 5. This CDR3 spans 14 amino acids. CDR3 loop: CASSRLARYNEQFF. The DNA for the CDR3 is TGTGCCAGCAGCCGACTAGCGAGGTACAATGAGCAGTTCTTC.

The CDR3 spells CASRVLAAGELFF. Here the CDR3 DNA reads TGCGCCAGCAGAGTGTTGGCCGCCGGGGAGCTGTTTTTT. The chain carries TRBV5-1 and TRBJ2-2, with unresolved D. This CDR3 spans 13 amino acids. The ends were cut back, 5 bases at V and 6 bases at J, with 11 bases in the middle. Germline CDR1 SGHRS, CDR2 YFSETQ.

The genes are TRBV15 and TRBJ1-1, with no clear D. CDR1 and CDR2 (germline): LNHNV, YYDKDF (reference sequence). Trimming took off 0 bases at V and 1 base at J, with 6 bases between the two ends. This CDR3 has 14 residues. CDR3 DNA sequence: TGTGCCACCAGCAGAGAGGCTTCGAACACTGAAGCTTTCTTT. Translated: CATSREASNTEAFF. Filled out from reference TRBV15 and TRBJ1-1, the complete variable domain reads DAMVIQNPRYQVTQFGKPVTLSCSQTLNHNVMYWYQQKSSQAPKLLFHYYDKDFNNEADTPDNFQSRRPNTSFCFLDIRSPGLGDTAMYLCATSREASNTEAFFGQGTRLTVV.

The V gene is TRBV9, the J gene TRBJ1-6; 10 positions agree with TRBD1. The V and J ends lost 0 bases and 10 bases, in that order; junction bases with no gene match: 10. CDR1 SGDLS and CDR2 YYNGEE come from the germline V gene. This CDR3 region has 17 residues. This CDR3 reads CASSVAKTDRGRSPLHF. For the CDR3, the DNA is TGTGCCAGCAGCGTAGCCAAAACAGACAGGGGGCGCTCACCCCTCCACTTT.

V is TRBV10-3 and J is TRBJ2-1; TRBD2 matches 7 bases. Trimming at V came to 6 bases and at J to 0 bases, leaving 5 bases not matched to a gene. CDR3 length: 15 residues. Germline CDR1 is ENHRY and CDR2 is SYGVKD. The CDR3 here is CAISETGGSYNEQFF. The CDR3 DNA sequence: TGTGCCATCAGCGAGACGGGGGGCTCCTACAATGAGCAGTTCTTC.